The entry below describes one T cell receptor (beta chain). Its antigen remains unknown. Cultured CD4+ T-cell DNA underwent Oncomine TCR Beta short-read sequencing. CD4+ T cells were cultured, and genomic DNA was extracted from them. TCRdb independently ran MiXCR on the PCR reads; one entry per CDR3 protein. Among approximately 20,000 distinct CDR3 sequences listed, more than 45% were seen once. These data originate in a study of vaccination and CD4 T cells after COVID-19. As for the study in general: Two of the convalescents were Hispanic, and convalescents were six males and four females. The study's findings and limits: A nonsignificant rise from roughly 21 to 40 was seen in the median number of SARS-CoV-2-reactive clonotypes.

The time point here: late sampling 161 to 241 days after vaccination in a few convalescent patients. Stated treatment: roughly 11-day PBMC culture with coronavirus spike peptide pools or control peptides (ViraFEST assay). PBMCs were cultured at two million per well with roughly 10 IU/ml IL-2 and 8.5 to 10 ug/ml peptide pools. Sequenced here: CD4+ T cells from blood, cultured in vitro, sampled about 7 months after SARS-CoV-2 vaccination. This clonotype was obtained from a human donor who had recovered from COVID-19.

In nucleotides, the CDR3 is TGTGCCAGCAGTTACACAGGCGGGGGGTACCAAGAGACCCAGTACTTC. Translating it yields CASSYTGGGYQETQYF. J is TRBJ2-5 and V is TRBV6-2 or TRBV6-3; 8 bases are a match to TRBD2. Trimming took 2 bases from V and 0 from J; bases not matched to a gene: 5. The CDR3 is 16 residues long. Germline CDR1 reads MNHEY; CDR2 reads SVGEGT.